These 25 T cell receptor beta chains came from one sample sequenced in a study of T cell changes during pregnancy in multiple sclerosis. Method: immunoSEQ multiplex PCR; TCRdb's copy keeps in-frame clones and lacks some. Altogether more than 30,000 clones are present, 93% being singletons, with the ten largest covering around 8%. This sample comprised CD8+ T cells from peripheral blood mononuclear cells, obtained in the third trimester of pregnancy. The source of these receptors is a female donor with multiple sclerosis, enrolled in a pregnancy study.

The chain combines TRBV13 with TRBJ2-7; tentative D call: TRBD2 (5 bases). Trimming pared 3 bases from V and 0 bases from J, leaving 15 bases between. The germline V gene has CDR1 PRHDT and CDR2 FYEKMQ (reference sequence). The CDR3 consists of 16 residues. The CDR3 loop reads CASSFFERQSSYEQYF. CDR3 DNA: TGTGCCAGCAGCTTTTTCGAGCGGCAGAGCTCCTACGAGCAGTACTTC.

This chain connects TRBV19 to TRBJ1-5, with 7 nucleotides matching TRBD1. CDR1 LNHDA and CDR2 SQIVND come from the germline V gene (reference sequence). The CDR3 consists of 17 residues. The junction had 17 bases not matched to a gene; V was cut back by 5 bases and J by 7 bases. CDR3 sequence: CASSLDSLTGAWQPQHF. The CDR3 nucleotides are TGTGCCAGTAGTCTGGACTCCCTTACAGGGGCCTGGCAGCCCCAGCATTTT.

This clone has just one count. The chain has TRBV19 and TRBJ2-7; D not resolved. V was trimmed by 3 bases and J by 0 bases, leaving 9 bases between them. The CDR3 contains 14 residues. CDR1 is LNHDA and CDR2 is SQIVND in the germline V gene (reference sequence). The CDR3, as DNA: TGTGCCAGTAGTATCCGGGTTAGCTCCTACGAGCAGTACTTC. This sequence encodes CASSIRVSSYEQYF.

This sequence joins TRBV27 and TRBJ2-7; the D is unclear. The CDR3 extends over 13 amino acids. V was cut by 3 bases and J by 0 bases, with 6 bases left in between. Germline V lookup: CDR1 MNHEY, CDR2 SMNVEV (reference sequence). CDR3 bases: TGTGCCAGCAGTTTCCGTAGCTCCTACGAGCAGTACTTC. Translating gives CASSFRSSYEQYF.

The chain couples TRBV6-4 to TRBJ2-3, with TRBD2 matching 7 bases. This CDR3 comprises 18 residues. The germline gives CDR1 MRHNA, CDR2 SNTAGT. V shed 0 bases and J 1 base; nucleotides not matched to a gene: 10. CDR3 loop: CASSDSNVGSGGTDTQYF. The CDR3 DNA reads as TGTGCCAGCAGTGACTCGAATGTAGGCAGCGGGGGCACAGATACGCAGTATTTT.

This clone has a single count. The chain carries TRBV9 and TRBJ2-7; a weak D match, TRBD2 (7 bases). The CDR3 totals 14 residues. Germline-derived CDR1 and CDR2 are SGDLS and YYNGEE. V lost 7 bases, J lost 0 bases, and 14 bases lay in between. CDR3: CASAQGGVSYEQYF. In nucleotides, the CDR3 is TGTGCCAGCGCCCAAGGGGGGGTCTCCTACGAGCAGTACTTC.

The chain is built from TRBV27 and TRBJ2-1; TRBD2 matches at 10 bases. The CDR3 runs 17 residues. V was pared by 5 bases and J by 4 bases, with 11 bases of the junction left unmatched. Germline lookup yields CDR1 MNHEY and CDR2 SMNVEV (reference sequence). The CDR3 nucleotides read TGTGCCAGCAGTATCCGTCTAGCGGGGGACCCTTACAATGAGCAGTTCTTC. Translating gives CASSIRLAGDPYNEQFF.

The chain is built from TRBV2 and TRBJ2-1; D is perhaps TRBD2 (6 bases). The CDR3 consists of 14 residues. Trimming cost V 2 bases and J 5 bases, with 10 bases left between them. Germline-derived CDR1 and CDR2 are SNHLY and FYNNEI. DNA of the CDR3: TGTGCCAGCAGTGAATGGCGGGGACACAATGAGCAGTTCTTC. It yields the protein CASSEWRGHNEQFF.

DNA of the CDR3: TGTGCCAGCAGCTTAGATCCGCCAGGGGGAGGTGAAGCTTTCTTT. Its translation: CASSLDPPGGGEAFF. The genes are TRBV7-8 and TRBJ1-1; 7 bases fit TRBD1. This CDR3 is 15 amino acids long. The junction had 9 bases not matched to a gene; V was cut back by 1 base and J by 7 bases. Germline loops: CDR1 SGHVS, CDR2 FQNEAQ.

V gene TRBV10-3 combines with J gene TRBJ1-2; 8 bases are shared with TRBD1. The CDR3 consists of 18 residues. Germline V gene sequence: CDR1 ENHRY, CDR2 SYGVKD. V shed 4 bases, J shed 2 bases, and the junction held 15 bases outside the gene matches. The DNA of the CDR3 is TGTGCCATCAGTGGTTTTATCCCGGGACAGGCCGACAACTATGGCTACACCTTC. Protein sequence: CAISGFIPGQADNYGYTF.

The chain carries TRBV19 and TRBJ1-2; the match to TRBD1 covers 7 bases. This CDR3 comprises 15 residues. The V gene's germline CDR1 is LNHDA and CDR2 SQIVND (reference sequence). Losses at the gene ends were 6 bases for V and 0 bases for J; bases not matched to a gene: 7. The CDR3: CASSPTGSANYGYTF. As DNA, the CDR3 is TGTGCCAGTAGCCCGACAGGGTCGGCTAACTATGGCTACACCTTC.

This chain uses TRBV9 with TRBJ1-4; D is uncertain. Germline CDR1 SGDLS, CDR2 YYNGEE. The CDR3 is 15 amino acids. Trimming pared 4 bases from V and 3 bases from J, leaving 13 bases between. CDR3 in DNA: TGTGCCAGCAGCCCCGAAGGAGGGCCTAATGAAAAACTGTTTTTT. Its protein product is CASSPEGGPNEKLFF.

This sequence joins TRBV18 and TRBJ1-2; D is uncertain. This CDR3 contains 15 residues. Trimming left V 5 bases short and J 8 bases short, with 21 bases between. CDR1 KGHSH and CDR2 LQKENI come from the germline V gene. In nucleotides, the CDR3 is TGTGCCAGCTCAGCGCGGGAAACCGGATTCGAGGGCTACACCTTC. It is translated as CASSARETGFEGYTF.

The gene calls are TRBV7-9 and TRBJ2-2; maybe TRBD2 (6 bases). This CDR3 comprises 18 residues. The germline V and J ends were trimmed by 0 bases and 2 bases, with 16 bases remaining between them. Germline loops: CDR1 SEHNR, CDR2 FQNEAQ (reference sequence). The CDR3 sequence is CASSLAGGRGYNTGELFF. DNA of the CDR3: TGTGCCAGCAGCTTAGCGGGTGGGCGGGGATACAACACCGGGGAGCTGTTTTTT.

The V gene is TRBV9, the J gene TRBJ2-5; possible D gene TRBD2, 7 bases. The germline CDR1 and CDR2 sequences are SGDLS and YYNGEE. The V end was cut by 2 bases, the J end by 3 bases, with 11 bases between. The CDR3 runs 14 residues. In nucleotides, the CDR3 is TGTGCCAGCAGCGTGGGAGGGGGGAAAGAGACCCAGTACTTC. The encoded protein is CASSVGGGKETQYF.

J is TRBJ1-5 and V is TRBV27; D is possibly TRBD1 (6 bases). Looked up from germline, CDR1 is MNHEY and CDR2 is SMNVEV (reference sequence). V lost 5 bases and J 7 bases, leaving 12 bases between the germline ends. This CDR3 comprises 13 residues. The CDR3 coding sequence is TGTGCCAGCAGTCAGGTTGGGGGCCAGCCCCAGCATTTT. Its translation: CASSQVGGQPQHF.

The J gene is TRBJ1-1, the V gene TRBV7-2; D remains ambiguous. Germline lookup yields CDR1 SGHTA and CDR2 FQGNSA. This CDR3 is 13 amino acids long. Trimming removed 1 base from V and 11 bases from J, with 14 bases in between. The CDR3, as DNA: TGTGCCAGCAGCTTAGGGACCGGGGTTGGGGCTTTCTTT. Translated, it gives CASSLGTGVGAFF.

The chain has TRBV4-2 and TRBJ2-7; 7 bases fit TRBD2. Trimming cost V 1 base and J 7 bases; bases outside gene matches: 7. This CDR3 is built from 14 residues. The germline CDR1 and CDR2 sequences are LGHNA and YNFKEQ. The CDR3 loop reads CASSQGLAATEQYF. CDR3 DNA: TGTGCCAGCAGCCAAGGGCTAGCGGCGACTGAGCAGTACTTC.

The chain links TRBV7-8 to TRBJ2-2, with 12 bases matching TRBD2. The CDR3 runs 17 residues. The trim removed 0 bases at V and 3 bases at J, leaving 2 bases unmatched. Looked up from germline, CDR1 is SGHVS and CDR2 is FQNEAQ. Here the CDR3 reads CASSLASSGGDTGELFF. Here the CDR3 DNA reads TGTGCCAGCAGCTTAGCTTCTAGCGGGGGGGACACCGGGGAGCTGTTTTTT.

The V call is TRBV5-1, the J call TRBJ1-2, with a tentative D call TRBD1 (6 bases). This CDR3 has 16 amino acids. Germline V lookup: CDR1 SGHRS, CDR2 YFSETQ. The V end was cut by 4 bases, the J end by 3 bases, with 19 bases between. This chain's CDR3 is CASSPRGQKDYYGYTF. The CDR3, as DNA: TGCGCCAGCAGCCCGCGCGGACAGAAGGACTACTATGGCTACACCTTC. Combining the CDR3 with reference TRBV5-1 and TRBJ1-2 gives the whole variable domain KAGVTQTPRYLIKTRGQQVTLSCSPISGHRSVSWYQQTPGQGLQFLFEYFSETQRNKGNFPGRFSGRQFSNSRSEMNVSTLELGDSALYLCASSPRGQKDYYGYTFGSGTRLTVV.

The chain employs TRBV25-1 and TRBJ1-1, with D possibly TRBD1 on 6 matching bases. The germline gives CDR1 MGHDK, CDR2 SYGVNS. The CDR3 sequence is 14 residues long. Trimming left V 6 bases short and J 7 bases short, with 18 bases between. Here the CDR3 DNA reads TGTGCCAGCAGACCTACGCTACAGGGCGGTGAAGCTTTCTTT. Protein product: CASRPTLQGGEAFF.

The gene calls are TRBV9 and TRBJ2-3; D may be TRBD2 (6 bases). CDR3 length: 15 amino acids. Between the trimmed V and J ends, which lost 1 base and 3 bases, there was a span of 12 bases. The germline gives CDR1 SGDLS, CDR2 YYNGEE. CDR3 loop: CASSVYGGETDTQYF. The CDR3 DNA reads as TGTGCCAGCAGCGTATACGGCGGGGAGACAGATACGCAGTATTTT.

The rearrangement uses TRBV4-2 and TRBJ2-3; D gene unclear. CDR1 LGHNA and CDR2 YNFKEQ come from the germline V gene. Between the trimmed V and J ends, which lost 2 bases and 1 base, there was a span of 16 bases. CDR3 length: 17 amino acids. CDR3 sequence (DNA): TGTGCCAGCAGCCAACTGGCCCCCGACTCGGGCACAGATACGCAGTATTTT. Its protein is CASSQLAPDSGTDTQYF.

The chain employs TRBV6-4 and TRBJ1-5; the D gene is possibly TRBD1 (5 bases). The CDR3 contains 16 residues. Germline V gives CDR1 MRHNA, CDR2 SNTAGT. V lost 8 bases to trimming and J lost 2 bases, with 19 bases between them. CDR3 in amino acids: CASSPQGGEGNQPQHF. The CDR3 DNA follows: TGTGCCAGCTCCCCTCAGGGAGGGGAAGGCAATCAGCCCCAGCATTTT.

The chain carries TRBV18 and TRBJ1-1; maybe TRBD1 (6 bases). The germline gives CDR1 KGHSH, CDR2 LQKENI. The CDR3 runs to 15 residues. The V and J ends lost 2 bases and 0 bases respectively, with 10 bases between them. The CDR3 is CASSPAGTMNTEAFF. The CDR3 DNA sequence: TGTGCCAGCTCACCAGCCGGGACAATGAACACTGAAGCTTTCTTT.